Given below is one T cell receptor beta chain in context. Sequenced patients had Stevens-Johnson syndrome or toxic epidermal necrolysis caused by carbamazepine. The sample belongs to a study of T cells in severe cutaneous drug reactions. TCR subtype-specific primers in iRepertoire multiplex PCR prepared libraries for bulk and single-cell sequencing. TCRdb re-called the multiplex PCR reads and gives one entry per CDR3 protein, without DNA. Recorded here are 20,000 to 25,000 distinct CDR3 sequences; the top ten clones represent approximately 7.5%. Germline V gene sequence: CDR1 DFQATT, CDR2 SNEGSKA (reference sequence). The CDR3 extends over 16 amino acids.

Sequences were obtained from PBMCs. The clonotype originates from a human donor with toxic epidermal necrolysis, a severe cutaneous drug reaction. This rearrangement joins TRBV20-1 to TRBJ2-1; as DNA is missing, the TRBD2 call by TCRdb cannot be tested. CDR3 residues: CSARPRDYALYNEQFF.